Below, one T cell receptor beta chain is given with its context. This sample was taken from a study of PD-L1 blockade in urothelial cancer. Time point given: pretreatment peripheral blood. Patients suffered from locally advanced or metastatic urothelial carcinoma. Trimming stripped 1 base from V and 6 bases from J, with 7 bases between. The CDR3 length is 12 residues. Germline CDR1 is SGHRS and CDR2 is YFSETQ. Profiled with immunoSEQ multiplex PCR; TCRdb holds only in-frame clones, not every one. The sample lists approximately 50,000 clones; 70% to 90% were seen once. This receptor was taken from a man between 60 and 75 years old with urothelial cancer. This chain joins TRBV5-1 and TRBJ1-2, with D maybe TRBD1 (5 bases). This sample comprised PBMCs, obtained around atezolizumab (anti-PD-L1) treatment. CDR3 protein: CASSLSGNGYTF. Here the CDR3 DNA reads TGCGCCAGCAGCTTGTCAGGGAATGGCTACACCTTC.